A selection of T cell receptor beta chains follows, all from one sample in a study of blood T cell repertoires in COVID-19. Profiling relied on immunoSEQ multiplex PCR, and the TCRdb table lists in-frame clones only, not all of them. Of about 170,000 clones in the sample, roughly nine tenths were seen once. Sequenced material: peripheral blood. The source is a man aged 55 to 70 with acute or convalescent COVID-19. The CDR3 runs from the conserved cysteine through the conserved F or W. D genes are given only for firm matches. Size tells how often a clone was seen (once, few, many) or the class of an expanded clone, and some rows leave it out.

TRBV10-1	TRBJ2-5	TRBD2	.	TGCGCCAGCAGGGATACCGGGACTAGCGGGGGGGTTCAAGAGACCCAGTACTTC	CASRDTGTSGGVQETQYF
TRBV29-1	TRBJ2-6	.	.	TGCAGCGTCGCCCCAGGGCCTGGGGCCAACGTCCTGACTTTC	CSVAPGPGANVLTF
TRBV5-1	TRBJ1-1	.	once	TGCGCCAGCAGCTTTGATTCCGCGGGGGCTTTCTTT	CASSFDSAGAFF
TRBV30	TRBJ1-1	TRBD1	.	TGTGCCTGGAGTAAGGGACAGGGGCGAGCTTTCTTT	CAWSKGQGRAFF
TRBV24-1	TRBJ1-2	.	.	TGTGCCACCAGTGATTTCAACCAGGGAACCGGCTACACCTTC	CATSDFNQGTGYTF
TRBV7-9	TRBJ2-5	.	once	TGTGCCAGCAGCCCGCGGCGACAGGCCCAAGAGACCCAGTACTTC	CASSPRRQAQETQYF
TRBV11-3	TRBJ2-2	TRBD2	.	TGTGCCAGCAGTCCCCGATTGGGGGGGACCGGGGAGCTGTTTTTT	CASSPRLGGTGELFF
TRBV11-2	TRBJ2-7	.	.	TGTGCCAGCAGCGTCAGCTACGAGCAGTACTTC	CASSVSYEQYF
TRBV24-1	TRBJ2-3	TRBD1	.	TGTGCCACTGGGGGACAGGGGACAACAGATACGCAGTATTTT	CATGGQGTTDTQYF
TRBV9	TRBJ2-5	TRBD1	.	TGTGCCAGCAGCGCTGGAAGACAGGGGGTAAGGGAGACCCAGTACTTC	CASSAGRQGVRETQYF
TRBV19	TRBJ1-5	.	.	TGTGCCAGTAGTAACCCCCCGGGGGTTGACAATCAGCCCCAGCATTTT	CASSNPPGVDNQPQHF
TRBV7-6	TRBJ2-3	TRBD1	.	TGTGCCAGCAGCCGATCCGGGACAGGGGGGGATACGCAGTATTTT	CASSRSGTGGDTQYF
TRBV5-4	TRBJ1-3	.	.	TGTGCCAGCAGCTTGGGAGGTACAAGCGACTCTGGAAACACCATATATTTT	CASSLGGTSDSGNTIYF
TRBV10-3	TRBJ1-2	TRBD1	.	TGTGCCATCAGTGGACAGGGTTCATATGGCTACACCTTC	CAISGQGSYGYTF
TRBV5-8	TRBJ2-1	TRBD2	.	TGTGCCAGCAGCGCCAGCGGGGGCTCCTACAATGAGCAGTTCTTC	CASSASGGSYNEQFF
TRBV30	TRBJ1-6	.	.	TGTGCCTGCGGTTGGGGGGATTCACCCCTCCACTTT	CACGWGDSPLHF
TRBV7-9	TRBJ2-5	TRBD2	.	TGTGCCAGCAGCTTTTTTAGACTAGCGGAAGAGACCCAGTACTTC	CASSFFRLAEETQYF
TRBV5-1	TRBJ1-2	TRBD1	.	TGCGCCAGCAGCTCGGGGGACAGTTCCTTCAACTATGGCTACACCTTC	CASSSGDSSFNYGYTF
TRBV7-9	TRBJ2-5	TRBD2	.	TGTGCCAGCAGCTTAGCGGGAGGGGCAAACCAAGAGACCCAGTACTTC	CASSLAGGANQETQYF
TRBV10-3	TRBJ1-3	.	.	TGTGCCATCAGTGAAGCTGGGGACTTTGGAAACACCATATATTTT	CAISEAGDFGNTIYF
TRBV19	TRBJ1-1	TRBD1	.	TGTGCCAGTAGTATGGGACAGGGGAACACTGAAGCTTTCTTT	CASSMGQGNTEAFF
TRBV5-8	TRBJ1-5	TRBD1	.	TGTGCCAGCAGCTTGGTGCGGGACAGGCTATATTTT	CASSLVRDRLYF
TRBV11-2	TRBJ1-6	.	.	TGTGCCAGCAGCTTCCTCGGGACTAAAGGGTATAATTCACCCCTCCACTTT	CASSFLGTKGYNSPLHF
TRBV7-3	TRBJ2-5	TRBD2	.	TGTGCCAGCAGCTTAAAGGCTAGCGGGGGGCTCCCCCCGTACCAAGAGACCCAGTACTTC	CASSLKASGGLPPYQETQYF